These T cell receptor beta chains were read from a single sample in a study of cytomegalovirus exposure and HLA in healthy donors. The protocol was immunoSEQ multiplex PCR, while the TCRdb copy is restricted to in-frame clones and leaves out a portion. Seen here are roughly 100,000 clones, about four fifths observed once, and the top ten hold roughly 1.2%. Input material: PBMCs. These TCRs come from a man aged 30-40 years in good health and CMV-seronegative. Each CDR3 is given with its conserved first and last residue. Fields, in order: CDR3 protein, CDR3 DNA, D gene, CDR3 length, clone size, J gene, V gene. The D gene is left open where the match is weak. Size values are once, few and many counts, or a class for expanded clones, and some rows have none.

cdr3_aa: CASSLGTQGYGYTF
cdr3_nt: TGTGCCAGCAGTTTAGGGACACAAGGTTATGGCTACACCTTC
d_call: NA
cdr3_length: 14
clone_size: few
j_call: TRBJ1-2
v_call: TRBV27

cdr3_aa: CASRGEGYTF
cdr3_nt: TGTGCCAGCCGGGGGGAGGGCTACACCTTC
d_call: NA
cdr3_length: 10
clone_size: NA
j_call: TRBJ1-2
v_call: TRBV19

cdr3_aa: CASSSGRWAYNEQFF
cdr3_nt: TGCGCCAGCAGCTCCGGGAGGTGGGCCTACAATGAGCAGTTCTTC
d_call: TRBD2
cdr3_length: 15
clone_size: NA
j_call: TRBJ2-1
v_call: TRBV5-1

cdr3_aa: CASSLDSGFHHNEQFF
cdr3_nt: TGTGCCAGCAGCTTAGACTCCGGGTTTCATCACAATGAGCAGTTCTTC
d_call: NA
cdr3_length: 16
clone_size: NA
j_call: TRBJ2-1
v_call: TRBV11-3

cdr3_aa: CASSQDGGYNSPLHF
cdr3_nt: TGCGCCAGCAGCCAAGATGGGGGGTATAATTCACCCCTCCACTTT
d_call: NA
cdr3_length: 15
clone_size: few
j_call: TRBJ1-6
v_call: TRBV4-1

cdr3_aa: CSVGQGVNTEAFF
cdr3_nt: TGCAGCGTCGGACAGGGGGTGAACACTGAAGCTTTCTTT
d_call: TRBD1
cdr3_length: 13
clone_size: NA
j_call: TRBJ1-1
v_call: TRBV29-1

cdr3_aa: CASSFRTGRETQYF
cdr3_nt: TGCGCCAGCAGCTTTAGGACAGGACGAGAGACCCAGTACTTC
d_call: TRBD1
cdr3_length: 14
clone_size: once
j_call: TRBJ2-5
v_call: TRBV5-1

cdr3_aa: CASSLVGGGAPYEQYF
cdr3_nt: TGTGCCAGCAGCTTAGTAGGGGGCGGAGCCCCCTACGAGCAGTACTTC
d_call: TRBD1
cdr3_length: 16
clone_size: NA
j_call: TRBJ2-7
v_call: TRBV7-6

cdr3_aa: CASLLPPQETQYF
cdr3_nt: TGTGCCAGCCTCCTACCTCCCCAAGAGACCCAGTACTTC
d_call: NA
cdr3_length: 13
clone_size: NA
j_call: TRBJ2-5
v_call: TRBV11-2

cdr3_aa: CATSRDRGLSEQYF
cdr3_nt: TGTGCCACCAGCAGGGACAGGGGGCTCAGCGAGCAGTACTTC
d_call: TRBD1
cdr3_length: 14
clone_size: NA
j_call: TRBJ2-7
v_call: TRBV15

cdr3_aa: CASSQKDRDTQYF
cdr3_nt: TGCGCCAGCAGCCAAAAGGACAGGGACACGCAGTATTTT
d_call: TRBD1
cdr3_length: 13
clone_size: few
j_call: TRBJ2-3
v_call: TRBV4-3

cdr3_aa: CASSYRTGGSSYGYTF
cdr3_nt: TGTGCCAGCAGTTATCGGACAGGGGGGAGTAGCTATGGCTACACCTTC
d_call: TRBD1
cdr3_length: 16
clone_size: NA
j_call: TRBJ1-2
v_call: TRBV6-5

cdr3_aa: CASSLLVAGGSGANVLTF
cdr3_nt: TGTGCCAGCAGCTTGTTGGTAGCGGGAGGGTCCGGGGCCAACGTCCTGACTTTC
d_call: TRBD2
cdr3_length: 18
clone_size: NA
j_call: TRBJ2-6
v_call: TRBV5-6

cdr3_aa: CASGQGSFGNTEAFF
cdr3_nt: TGTGCCAGCGGACAGGGGAGTTTTGGGAACACTGAAGCTTTCTTT
d_call: TRBD1
cdr3_length: 15
clone_size: few
j_call: TRBJ1-1
v_call: TRBV6-1

cdr3_aa: CASSENRESEKLFF
cdr3_nt: TGTGCCAGCAGTGAGAACAGGGAGAGTGAAAAACTGTTTTTT
d_call: NA
cdr3_length: 14
clone_size: NA
j_call: TRBJ1-4
v_call: TRBV6-1

cdr3_aa: CASSLRSLRELFF
cdr3_nt: TGTGCCAGCAGCTTAAGGAGCCTCCGGGAGCTGTTTTTT
d_call: NA
cdr3_length: 13
clone_size: NA
j_call: TRBJ2-2
v_call: TRBV7-8

cdr3_aa: CASSQDRQGGREKLFF
cdr3_nt: TGCGCCAGCAGCCAAGATCGCCAGGGAGGACGGGAAAAACTGTTTTTT
d_call: NA
cdr3_length: 16
clone_size: NA
j_call: TRBJ1-4
v_call: TRBV4-3

cdr3_aa: CASSPTESNQPQHF
cdr3_nt: TGTGCCAGCAGTCCGACAGAGAGTAATCAGCCCCAGCATTTT
d_call: NA
cdr3_length: 14
clone_size: NA
j_call: TRBJ1-5
v_call: TRBV6-4

cdr3_aa: CASSPGAAGGSETQYF
cdr3_nt: TGTGCCAGCAGCCCGGGGGCAGCGGGGGGCAGCGAAACGCAGTATTTT
d_call: TRBD2
cdr3_length: 16
clone_size: NA
j_call: TRBJ2-3
v_call: TRBV5-4

cdr3_aa: CASRTGTGVYTGELFF
cdr3_nt: TGTGCCAGCAGGACCGGGACAGGGGTTTACACCGGGGAGCTGTTTTTT
d_call: TRBD1
cdr3_length: 16
clone_size: once
j_call: TRBJ2-2
v_call: TRBV6-6

cdr3_aa: CASSLVTSGNTDTQYF
cdr3_nt: TGTGCCAGCAGCTTAGTGACTAGCGGGAACACAGATACGCAGTATTTT
d_call: TRBD2
cdr3_length: 16
clone_size: NA
j_call: TRBJ2-3
v_call: TRBV11-3

cdr3_aa: CASYSGANVLTF
cdr3_nt: TGTGCCAGCTATTCTGGGGCCAACGTCCTGACTTTC
d_call: NA
cdr3_length: 12
clone_size: NA
j_call: TRBJ2-6
v_call: TRBV28

cdr3_aa: CASSSPNRDRKGTQYF
cdr3_nt: TGTGCCAGCAGCTCCCCAAACCGGGACAGAAAAGGGACCCAGTACTTC
d_call: TRBD1
cdr3_length: 16
clone_size: NA
j_call: TRBJ2-5
v_call: TRBV6-6

cdr3_aa: CASSPDRDSGNTIYF
cdr3_nt: TGTGCCAGCAGTCCCGACAGGGATTCTGGAAACACCATATATTTT
d_call: TRBD1
cdr3_length: 15
clone_size: NA
j_call: TRBJ1-3
v_call: TRBV28

cdr3_aa: CASSVTGGWGTEAFF
cdr3_nt: TGTGCCAGCAGCGTAACAGGGGGCTGGGGCACTGAAGCTTTCTTT
d_call: TRBD1
cdr3_length: 15
clone_size: NA
j_call: TRBJ1-1
v_call: TRBV9

cdr3_aa: CASSQVRGGGQPQHF
cdr3_nt: TGCGCCAGCAGCCAAGTTCGCGGGGGCGGTCAGCCCCAGCATTTT
d_call: NA
cdr3_length: 15
clone_size: few
j_call: TRBJ1-5
v_call: TRBV4-3

cdr3_aa: CASSWGQAEGQPQHF
cdr3_nt: TGTGCCAGCAGTTGGGGACAGGCCGAAGGCCAGCCCCAGCATTTT
d_call: TRBD1
cdr3_length: 15
clone_size: NA
j_call: TRBJ1-5
v_call: TRBV5-6

cdr3_aa: CASSVASGQSGEKLFF
cdr3_nt: TGTGCCAGCAGCGTAGCTTCAGGACAGAGCGGTGAAAAACTGTTTTTT
d_call: NA
cdr3_length: 16
clone_size: NA
j_call: TRBJ1-4
v_call: TRBV9

cdr3_aa: CASSAGDRAYTEAFF
cdr3_nt: TGCGCCAGCAGTGCCGGGGACAGGGCGTACACTGAAGCTTTCTTT
d_call: TRBD1
cdr3_length: 15
clone_size: NA
j_call: TRBJ1-1
v_call: TRBV10-2

cdr3_aa: CASSQGAVRGNEKLFF
cdr3_nt: TGCGCCAGCAGCCAAGGGGCGGTCAGGGGAAATGAAAAACTGTTTTTT
d_call: NA
cdr3_length: 16
clone_size: NA
j_call: TRBJ1-4
v_call: TRBV4-3

cdr3_aa: CASSVGAQGAYEQYF
cdr3_nt: TGTGCCAGCAGCGTAGGGGCGCAGGGGGCCTACGAGCAGTACTTC
d_call: TRBD1
cdr3_length: 15
clone_size: NA
j_call: TRBJ2-7
v_call: TRBV9